This TCR beta chain was found in a study of human T cells and chemical hapten exposure. Study-wide results and caveats: Clustering by CDR3 similarity yielded significantly more large clusters from expanded TCRs than controls.

This clonotype was seen more than once but under ten times. As yet, its antigen is unknown. TCRdb reprocessed the RACE reads via MiXCR and lists one record per CDR3 protein. In the table there are more than 150,000 distinct CDR3 sequences, 13% to 15% of which are singletons. The time point is: patch test 1, 2 weeks after DPC sensitization. Treatment indicated: therapeutic diphenylcyclopropenone sensitization with weekly scalp DPC. The V end was cut by 0 bases, the J end by 6 bases, with 16 bases between. CDR3 length: 15 residues. The germline V gene encodes CDR1 SGHRS and CDR2 YFSETQ. The sequence came from a woman aged 25 to 39 with alopecia areata. Some clones in this sample may be carry-over from other donors' samples. The material was whole blood, obtained in connection with sensitization to the hapten diphenylcyclopropenone (DPC). This chain joins TRBV5-1 and TRBJ2-7; no firm D call. The chain's CDR3 is CASSLDGSPFVEQYF. CDR3 in DNA: TGCGCCAGCAGCTTGGATGGTAGCCCTTTCGTCGAGCAGTACTTC.